Included here is one T cell receptor beta chain sequence, with context. Deletions cut 0 bases from V and 0 bases from J, with 8 bases between. The CDR3 totals 15 residues. Germline-derived CDR1 and CDR2 are MNHEY and SVGAGI. Assay used: immunoSEQ multiplex PCR; TCRdb lists only in-frame clones, some missing. The sample lists approximately 200,000 clones, 80% occurring once. The sample is drawn from a study of blood T cell repertoires in COVID-19. Study background: Material from acute and convalescent COVID-19 was sourced from the United States, Italy and Spain. Sample material is recorded as cDNA or gDNA derived from T cells, B-cell-depleted T cells, or PBMCs.

The participants were between about 18 and 90 years old and came from 24 US areas. Sequencing was performed on PBMCs or T cells enriched from blood (not recorded which). The receptor was isolated from a woman in her thirties or forties with acute COVID-19. The rearrangement uses TRBV6-5 and TRBJ1-1, with D unclear. CDR3 in amino acids: CASSYSTRLNTEAFF. Here the CDR3 DNA reads TGTGCCAGCAGTTACTCGACAAGACTGAACACTGAAGCTTTCTTT.